This T cell receptor (beta chain) derives from a study of CD8+CD57+ T cells in acquired aplastic anemia. About the study: Sorted CD4+ and CD8+ cells gave an average of about 3.4 ug of DNA. Study-wide results and caveats: Controls and patients did not differ significantly in CD8+ Simpson's diversity. Found in both controls and patients were some 31 CD8+ CDR3 sequences.

For CDR3 and TCR beta VDJ profiling, genomic DNA was the template used. One entry per CDR3 protein results from TCRdb running MiXCR on the reads. The sample includes under 350,000 distinct CDR3 sequences, about 56% seen only once; the top ten take less than 10%. Details on this clonotype: Its antigen is unidentified.

Per germline, CDR1 SEHNR and CDR2 FQNEAQ (reference sequence). This CDR3 comprises 15 residues. V lost 3 bases and J 2 bases, leaving 13 bases between the germline ends. The chain recombines TRBV7-9 with TRBJ1-1, with unresolved D. The sample consisted of sorted CD4+, CD8+, or CD8+CD57+ T cells (not recorded which) from PBMCs. The sequence was collected from a human donor with severe aplastic anemia or a healthy control (not recorded which). CDR3 bases: TGTGCCAGCAGCTTCCGGGCCACACTCAACACTGAAGCTTTCTTT. It is translated as CASSFRATLNTEAFF. Looking up the rest from reference TRBV7-9 and TRBJ1-1 gives the full variable domain: DTGVSQNPRHKITKRGQNVTFRCDPISEHNRLYWYRQTLGQGPEFLTYFQNEAQLEKSRLLSDRFSAERPKGSFSTLEIQRTEQGDSAMYLCASSFRATLNTEAFFGQGTRLTVV.